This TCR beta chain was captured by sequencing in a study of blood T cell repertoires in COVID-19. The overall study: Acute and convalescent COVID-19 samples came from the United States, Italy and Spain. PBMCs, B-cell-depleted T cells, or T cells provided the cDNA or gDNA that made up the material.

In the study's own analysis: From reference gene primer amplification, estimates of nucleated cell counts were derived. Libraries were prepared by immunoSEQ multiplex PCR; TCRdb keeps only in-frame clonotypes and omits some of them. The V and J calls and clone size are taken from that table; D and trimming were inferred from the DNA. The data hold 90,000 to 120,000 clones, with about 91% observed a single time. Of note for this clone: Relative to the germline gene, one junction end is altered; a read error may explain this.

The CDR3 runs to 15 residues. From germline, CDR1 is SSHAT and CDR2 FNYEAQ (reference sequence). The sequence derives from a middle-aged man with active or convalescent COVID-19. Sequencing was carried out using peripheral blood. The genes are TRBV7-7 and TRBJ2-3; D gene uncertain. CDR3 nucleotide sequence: TGTGCTAGCAGCAAGAGCGCGGTTAGCACAGATACGCAGTATTTT. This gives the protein CASSKSAVSTDTQYF. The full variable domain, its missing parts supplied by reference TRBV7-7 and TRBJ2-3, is GAGVSQSPRYKVTKRGQDVTLRCDPISSHATLYWYQQALGQGPEFLTYFNYEAQPDKSGLPSDRFSAERPEGSISTLTIQRTEQRDSAMYRCASSKSAVSTDTQYFGPGTRLTVL.